This T cell receptor beta chain derives from a study of shared T cell receptors in the human thymus. Data came from immunoSEQ multiplex PCR; TCRdb stores just in-frame clones and leaves some out. In the table there are roughly 500,000 clones, approximately 80% of which are singletons. A few counts support this clone. Germline CDR1 and CDR2: LGHNT and FRNRAP. V was shortened by 9 bases and J by 3 bases, with 14 bases between the two germline ends. The CDR3 runs 14 residues. Separately, the same data were catalogued under a study of human thymus T cells. As that report states: Resected material from corrective heart surgery provided the thymus tissue analysed. It looked as if thymic and blood repertoires used V and J genes in a biased way.

V usage is TRBV12-5 and J usage is TRBJ1-4; D remains ambiguous. This receptor was identified in a boy under three years old with a congenital heart defect. The sample taken for sequencing was thymocytes. CDR3 nucleotide sequence: TGTGCTAGCGCTCCGAAGGAGCCTAATGAAAAACTGTTTTTT. Amino acid sequence: CASAPKEPNEKLFF.